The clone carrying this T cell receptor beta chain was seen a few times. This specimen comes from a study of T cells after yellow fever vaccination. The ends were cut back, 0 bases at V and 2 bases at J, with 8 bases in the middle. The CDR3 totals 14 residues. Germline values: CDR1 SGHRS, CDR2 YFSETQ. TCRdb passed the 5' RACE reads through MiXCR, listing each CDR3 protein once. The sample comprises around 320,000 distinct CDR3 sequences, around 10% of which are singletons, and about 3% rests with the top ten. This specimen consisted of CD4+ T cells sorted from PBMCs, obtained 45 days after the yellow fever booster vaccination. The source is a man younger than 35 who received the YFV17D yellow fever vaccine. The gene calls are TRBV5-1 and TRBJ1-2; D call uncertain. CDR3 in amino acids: CASSLDAANYGYTF. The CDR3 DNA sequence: TGCGCCAGCAGCTTGGACGCCGCGAACTATGGCTACACCTTC. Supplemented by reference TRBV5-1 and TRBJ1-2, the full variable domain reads KAGVTQTPRYLIKTRGQQVTLSCSPISGHRSVSWYQQTPGQGLQFLFEYFSETQRNKGNFPGRFSGRQFSNSRSEMNVSTLELGDSALYLCASSLDAANYGYTFGSGTRLTVV.